This TCR beta chain comes out of a study of long-term antiretroviral therapy in people with HIV. Runs used v3.0 of the immunoSEQ assay and were done at survey level. Sequencing was performed with immunoSEQ multiplex PCR; in TCRdb, only in-frame clones are kept and a portion is missing. The sample consists of about 43,000 clones, 86% of them appearing once. Germline V lookup: CDR1 SEHNR, CDR2 FQNEAQ (reference sequence). V shed 5 bases and J shed 3 bases, with 14 bases lying between them. CDR3 length: 15 residues. Study results and caveats: Adherence to ART, viral resistance and therapy changes lacked any data.

Only United States sites treated participants with HIV. About this clone itself: Its antigen remains unidentified.

This sequence joins TRBV7-9 and TRBJ1-5; maybe TRBD1 (6 bases). This receptor was taken from a woman between 45 and 60 years old with HIV. This specimen was unsorted PBMCs, taken 0.1 years before starting antiretroviral therapy. The chain's CDR3 is CASSQTGTINQPQHF. The CDR3, as DNA: TGTGCCAGCAGCCAAACAGGGACGATCAATCAGCCCCAGCATTTT. The entire variable domain, with the rest obtained from reference TRBV7-9 and TRBJ1-5, is as follows: DTGVSQNPRHKITKRGQNVTFRCDPISEHNRLYWYRQTLGQGPEFLTYFQNEAQLEKSRLLSDRFSAERPKGSFSTLEIQRTEQGDSAMYLCASSQTGTINQPQHFGDGTRLSIL.